This is a list of T cell receptor beta chains from one sample in a study of T cells after yellow fever vaccination. TCRdb passed the 5' RACE reads through MiXCR, listing each CDR3 protein once. The sample gives roughly 48,000 distinct CDR3 sequences, 6.5% to 8.5% of which show up once; approximately 25% is in the top ten. This specimen consisted of CD8+ T cells not binding an NS4B(214-222) dextramer, sorted from PBMCs, obtained more than 40 days after the first yellow fever vaccination. Receptor source: a man younger than 35 who received the YFV17D yellow fever vaccine. Each CDR3 is given with its conserved first and last residue. The D gene is left open where the match is weak. The size field is filled for only some rows; it gives once, few, many or a size class.

>few|TRBD1|TRBJ2-3|TRBV10-3
TGTGCCACCCAACCGGGACAGGGTGGGCATACGCAGTATTTT
CATQPGQGGHTQYF
>many|NA|TRBJ2-1|TRBV20-1
TGCAGTGCCCTAACTTTAGGTGAGCAGTTCTTC
CSALTLGEQFF
>few|NA|TRBJ2-5|TRBV6-1
TGTGCCAGCAGTCCCGGGGCGGGGCAAGAGACCCAGTACTTC
CASSPGAGQETQYF
>NA|TRBD2|TRBJ2-1|TRBV6-5
TGTGCCAGCAGCTACGGGGCTAGCGGGGGGTCACCTCACAATGAGCAGTTCTTC
CASSYGASGGSPHNEQFF
>many|NA|TRBJ1-2|TRBV18
TGTGCCAGCTCACCACGGATGCAGGCCGGTGGCTATGGCTACACCTTC
CASSPRMQAGGYGYTF
>NA|TRBD1|TRBJ2-3|TRBV7-9
TGTGCCAGCAGCTTAGCTGGAAGGACAGGTAATGAAGATACGCAGTATTTT
CASSLAGRTGNEDTQYF
>many|NA|TRBJ1-2|TRBV12-3/TRBV12-4
TGTGCCAGCAGTGGTGAGACAGACTATGGCTACACCTTC
CASSGETDYGYTF
>NA|NA|TRBJ1-2|TRBV12-3/TRBV12-4
TGTGCCAGCAGCTACCCAGAGTTGATCAGGGGACCGGCGGCCTACACCTTC
CASSYPELIRGPAAYTF
>many|TRBD1|TRBJ2-7|TRBV4-1
TGCGCCAGCAGCCAACAGACAGGGCCCTACGAGCAGTACTTC
CASSQQTGPYEQYF
>many|TRBD1|TRBJ2-5|TRBV28
TGTGCCAGCAGTTTAGCCAAGGACAGGGCCGGTCAAGAGACCCAGTACTTC
CASSLAKDRAGQETQYF
>few|NA|TRBJ1-2|TRBV4-3
TGCGCCAGCAGCCCGAATGTGGAGACCTATGGCTACACCTTC
CASSPNVETYGYTF
>NA|TRBD2|TRBJ2-3|TRBV7-8
TGTGCCAGCACCTTACTAGCGGGGGGGCCTACTAGCACAGATACGCAGTATTTT
CASTLLAGGPTSTDTQYF
>NA|NA|TRBJ2-5|TRBV24-1
TGTGCCACCAGTGATCCAGGGGAGGGTCGTGAGACCCAGTACTTC
CATSDPGEGRETQYF
>few|TRBD1|TRBJ2-1|TRBV12-5
TGTGCTAGTGGTTTTGACAGGGTTGGAAATGAGCAGTTCTTC
CASGFDRVGNEQFF
>medium-sized|NA|TRBJ2-5|TRBV9
TGTGCCAGCAGCGTAGCTAACAGTCAAGAGACCCAGTACTTC
CASSVANSQETQYF
>NA|TRBD2|TRBJ2-1|TRBV27
TGTGCCAGCAGTCCACTAGCGGGGGGGACCTACAATGAGCAGTTCTTC
CASSPLAGGTYNEQFF
>few|TRBD1|TRBJ1-1|TRBV6-5
TGTGCCAGCAGTTCTAGGGGGGACAGGTGGAGCACTGAAGCTTTCTTT
CASSSRGDRWSTEAFF
>many|NA|TRBJ2-2|TRBV7-8
TGTGCCAGCAGCCGTATCCGGGAAAACGGGGAGCTGTTTTTT
CASSRIRENGELFF
>many|NA|TRBJ2-7|TRBV7-2
TGTGCCAGCAGCTTATCGTGGGACACGAGCTCCTACGAGCAGTACTTC
CASSLSWDTSSYEQYF
>many|NA|TRBJ2-3|TRBV12-3/TRBV12-4
TGTGCCAGCAGTGTGGCTGACAGTGCCGATACGCAGTATTTT
CASSVADSADTQYF
>few|TRBD1|TRBJ2-2|TRBV6-5
TGTGCCAGCAGTTACACTACAGGGGGAACCGGGGAGCTGTTTTTT
CASSYTTGGTGELFF
>many|NA|TRBJ2-2|TRBV29-1
TGCAGCGTTGACCCTTGGGACACCGGGGAGCTGTTTTTT
CSVDPWDTGELFF
>few|NA|TRBJ2-3|TRBV4-1
TGCGCCAGCAGCCAAGATGCGGGGGCCGGCACAGATACGCAGTATTTT
CASSQDAGAGTDTQYF